The clone carrying this T cell receptor (beta chain) turned up a few times. The table came from immunoSEQ multiplex PCR; TCRdb's copy has only in-frame clones and leaves some out. The sample holds some 14,000 clones, just over 65% seen once. This specimen comes from a study of neoadjuvant anti-PD-1 for oral cavity cancer. V gave up 1 base and J gave up 3 bases, with 29 bases separating them. Germline V gene lookup returns CDR1 SGHRS and CDR2 YFSETQ. The CDR3 has 21 amino acids. The chain carries TRBV5-1 and TRBJ1-5; tentative D call: TRBD1 (5 bases). This sample comprised PBMCs, obtained before nivolumab (anti-PD-1) treatment. The receptor was isolated from a person between 40 and 85 years old with oral cavity squamous cell carcinoma. CDR3 bases: TGCGCCAGCAGCTTGCTCGTCTGTACTGGGGGTAACTTCACGGTCAATCAGCCCCAGCATTTT. Protein: CASSLLVCTGGNFTVNQPQHF.